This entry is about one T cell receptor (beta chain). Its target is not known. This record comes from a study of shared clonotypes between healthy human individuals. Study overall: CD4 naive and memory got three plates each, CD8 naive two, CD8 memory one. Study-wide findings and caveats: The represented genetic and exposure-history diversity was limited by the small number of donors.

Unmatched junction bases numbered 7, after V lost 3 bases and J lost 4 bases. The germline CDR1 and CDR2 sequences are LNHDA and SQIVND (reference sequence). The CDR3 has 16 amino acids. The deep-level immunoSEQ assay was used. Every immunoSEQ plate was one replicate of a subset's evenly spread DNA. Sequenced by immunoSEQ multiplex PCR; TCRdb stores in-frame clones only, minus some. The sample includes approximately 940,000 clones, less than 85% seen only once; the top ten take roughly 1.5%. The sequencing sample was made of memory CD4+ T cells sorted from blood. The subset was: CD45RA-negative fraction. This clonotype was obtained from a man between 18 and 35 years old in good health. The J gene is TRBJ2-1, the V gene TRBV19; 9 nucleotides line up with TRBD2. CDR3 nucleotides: TGTGCCAGTAGTATTCGGGCGGGAGGGGGGTACAATGAGCAGTTCTTC. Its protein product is CASSIRAGGGYNEQFF. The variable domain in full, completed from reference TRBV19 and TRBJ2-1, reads DGGITQSPKYLFRKEGQNVTLSCEQNLNHDAMYWYRQDPGQGLRLIYYSQIVNDFQKGDIAEGYSVSREKKESFPLTVTSAQKNPTAFYLCASSIRAGGGYNEQFFGPGTRLTVL.